This entry lists 16 T cell receptor beta chains sequenced from one sample in a study of T cells in Graves' hyperthyroidism and ophthalmopathy. Researchers amplified the TCR beta CDR3 regions from RNA transcripts. Primed by the HTBI set, a first-round RT-PCR was run on the TCR CDR3. TCRdb re-called the multiplex PCR reads with MiXCR, one entry per CDR3 protein. The repertoire holds over 700,000 distinct CDR3 sequences, approximately 19% seen once, with roughly a sixth in the top ten. The specimen sequenced was blood. The receptor source for this set is a woman aged 45-59 years with Graves' hyperthyroidism that later progressed to Graves' ophthalmopathy.

This clonotype came up many times. The rearrangement links TRBV3-1 to TRBJ1-2; the D is unclear. The germline CDR1 and CDR2 sequences are LGHDT and YNNKEL (reference sequence). The V and J ends lost 1 base and 4 bases respectively, with 13 bases between them. This CDR3 region has 15 residues. As DNA, the CDR3 is TGTGCCAGCAGCCAAGGTCGGGGTTTCGGCTATGGCTACACCTTC. This gives the protein CASSQGRGFGYGYTF.

This clonotype was observed a handful of times. The CDR3 nucleotides are TGTGCCAGTAGTCCGTTCCCCGGGACTAGTGCCGGCTACGAGCAGTACTTC. This gives the protein CASSPFPGTSAGYEQYF. The V call is TRBV19, the J call TRBJ2-7; TRBD2 aligns across 8 bases. The CDR3 has 17 amino acids. Germline V gives CDR1 LNHDA, CDR2 SQIVND (reference sequence). Trimming took 5 bases from V and 3 from J; bases not matched to a gene: 15.

The gene calls are TRBV6-2 or TRBV6-3 and TRBJ2-1; weak D call: TRBD2 (6 bases). The CDR3 contains 15 residues. Germline CDR1 MNHEY, CDR2 SVGEGT. Trimming left V 4 bases short and J 5 bases short, with 15 bases between. This CDR3 is CASSFVGSGDNEQFF. The CDR3 DNA reads as TGTGCCAGCAGTTTTGTAGGCTCGGGGGACAATGAGCAGTTCTTC.

This clonotype was seen a few times. The chain is built from TRBV10-3 and TRBJ2-3; TRBD2 is a possible D gene (5 bases). CDR3 length: 16 amino acids. Between the trimmed V and J ends, which lost 0 bases and 5 bases, there was a span of 15 bases. Germline V gene data show CDR1 as ENHRY and CDR2 as SYGVKD. This CDR3 is CAISESTGELEDTQYF. The CDR3 DNA is TGTGCCATCAGTGAGTCGACCGGGGAATTAGAAGATACGCAGTATTTT.

In DNA, the CDR3 is TGTGCCAGCAGTGATGTAGGGCTTGGCACTGAAGCTTTCTTT. This sequence encodes CASSDVGLGTEAFF. The chain joins TRBV27 to TRBJ1-1; D call uncertain. Germline CDR1 and CDR2: MNHEY and SMNVEV (reference sequence). The CDR3 has 14 amino acids. V was cut by 5 bases and J by 4 bases, with 14 bases left in between.

The sample holds many counts of this clonotype. This chain connects TRBV7-8 to TRBJ2-3; 9 nucleotides agree with TRBD2. Germline assignment: CDR1 SGHVS and CDR2 FQNEAQ. The J segment lost 4 bases and the V segment lost 3 bases, leaving 11 bases of the junction unmatched. This CDR3 has 17 amino acids. The CDR3, as DNA: TGTGCCAGCAGCTTGCGGCTAGCGGGGATTGTGGCAGATACGCAGTATTTT. Translating gives CASSLRLAGIVADTQYF.

The chain combines TRBV2 with TRBJ1-5, with D possibly TRBD1 on 5 matching bases. This CDR3 region has 15 residues. V lost 3 bases and J lost 3, with 12 bases in between. CDR1 is SNHLY and CDR2 is FYNNEI in the germline V gene. This CDR3 reads CASSDRGPNNQPQHF. The CDR3 DNA follows: TGTGCCAGCAGTGATAGGGGACCCAACAATCAGCCCCAGCATTTT.

A note on this clonotype: Relative to the germline gene, one junction end is altered; a read error may explain this. The genes are TRBV7-7 and TRBJ2-5; 7 bases agree with TRBD1. The CDR3 length is 13 residues. The germline CDR1 and CDR2 sequences are SSHAT and FNYEAQ (reference sequence). The CDR3 region is CASSLTGEETQYF. The CDR3 region has the DNA TGTGCTAGCAGTTTAACAGGGGAAGAGACCCAGTACTTC. Variable domain in full (rest from reference TRBV7-7 and TRBJ2-5): GAGVSQSPRYKVTKRGQDVTLRCDPISSHATLYWYQQALGQGPEFLTYFNYEAQPDKSGLPSDRFSAERPEGSISTLTIQRTEQRDSAMYRCASSLTGEETQYFGPGTRLLVL.

The chain links TRBV5-4 to TRBJ1-1, with 7 bases identical to TRBD1. The CDR3 runs to 13 residues. V gave up 6 bases and J gave up 7 bases; unmatched junction bases: 9. CDR1 is SGHNT and CDR2 is YYREEE in the germline V gene (reference sequence). The CDR3 region has the DNA TGTGCCAGCACCCCGGGCAGGGGGATTGAAGCTTTCTTT. Translating gives CASTPGRGIEAFF. Combining the CDR3 with reference TRBV5-4 and TRBJ1-1 gives the whole variable domain ETGVTQSPTHLIKTRGQQVTLRCSSQSGHNTVSWYQQALGQGPQFIFQYYREEENGRGNFPPRFSGLQFPNYSSELNVNALELDDSALYLCASTPGRGIEAFFGQGTRLTVV.

This clonotype has a count of ten or more. The rearrangement joins TRBV7-9 to TRBJ2-7; D not resolved. CDR3 length: 12 amino acids. V was clipped by 3 bases and J by 3 bases, with 6 bases between them. In germline, CDR1 is SEHNR, CDR2 FQNEAQ (reference sequence). In DNA form, the CDR3 reads TGTGCCAGCAGCTTCGGCGACTACGAGCAGTACTTC. This gives the protein CASSFGDYEQYF. Combining the CDR3 with reference TRBV7-9 and TRBJ2-7 gives the whole variable domain DTGVSQNPRHKITKRGQNVTFRCDPISEHNRLYWYRQTLGQGPEFLTYFQNEAQLEKSRLLSDRFSAERPKGSFSTLEIQRTEQGDSAMYLCASSFGDYEQYFGPGTRLTVT.

This clonotype was seen many times. The J gene is TRBJ2-7, the V gene TRBV6-1; 8 bases line up with TRBD1. CDR3 size: 14 residues. Germline CDR1 reads MNHNS; CDR2 reads SASEGT. The ends lost 6 bases at V and 7 bases at J; junction bases unmatched: 11. The CDR3 spells CASSLPGQVKEQYF. The CDR3, as DNA: TGTGCCAGCAGCCTTCCGGGACAGGTAAAGGAGCAGTACTTC.

The chain has TRBV7-9 and TRBJ2-7, with 8 nucleotides matching TRBD2. Germline trimming cut 5 bases from V and 5 bases from J; bases unmatched to any gene: 14. CDR3 size: 16 residues. Germline lookup yields CDR1 SEHNR and CDR2 FQNEAQ (reference sequence). The CDR3 loop is CASSLGPGGPYDEQYF. The CDR3 DNA is TGTGCCAGCAGCCTTGGTCCGGGGGGGCCCTATGACGAGCAGTACTTC.

The chain joins TRBV10-3 to TRBJ1-2, with 10 bases that match TRBD1. The V gene end was trimmed by 10 bases and the J gene end by 2 bases; junction bases not matched to a gene: 4. Germline CDR1 is ENHRY and CDR2 is SYGVKD. The CDR3 length is 13 residues. Written as DNA, the CDR3 is TGTGCCACTGGACAGGGGGTAAACTATGGCTACACCTTC. Translated: CATGQGVNYGYTF.

A few counts support this clonotype. V gene TRBV7-9 combines with J gene TRBJ2-2, with 9 bases identical to TRBD1. This CDR3 contains 17 residues. V lost 4 bases to trimming and J lost 6 bases; unmatched junction nucleotides: 12. CDR1 is SEHNR and CDR2 is FQNEAQ in the germline V gene (reference sequence). The CDR3 sequence is CASSSLPGQGLSGELFF. The CDR3 DNA reads TGTGCCAGCAGCTCACTTCCGGGACAGGGTTTGTCCGGGGAGCTGTTTTTT.

This clonotype was picked up many times. V usage is TRBV10-3 and J usage is TRBJ1-4, with 8 bases matching TRBD1. The CDR3 contains 19 residues. V lost 2 bases and J lost 2; bases outside the gene matches: 13. Looked up from germline, CDR1 is ENHRY and CDR2 is SYGVKD. The CDR3 is CAISEIPQGAVSTNEKLFF. In nucleotides, the CDR3 is TGTGCCATCAGTGAGATTCCGCAGGGGGCTGTTTCTACTAATGAAAAACTGTTTTTT.

About this clonotype: Just one base apart from a much larger clone, this may be a read error. The chain joins TRBV20-1 to TRBJ1-5; D not resolved. The assigned J gene may be wrong: the sequence end matches TRBJ2-3 better. Germline V gives CDR1 DFQATT, CDR2 SNEGSKA (reference sequence). The CDR3 is made up of 14 amino acids. This CDR3 reads CSARDGPTDQPQYF. In DNA form, the CDR3 reads TGCAGTGCTAGAGATGGACCAACTGATCAGCCCCAGTATTTT.